A selection of T cell receptor beta chains follows, all from one sample in a study of blood T cell repertoires in COVID-19. TCRdb's copy holds only in-frame clones and misses some; the assay was immunoSEQ multiplex PCR. Among about 150,000 clones listed, roughly 85% were seen once. Sample: peripheral blood. The receptors come from a man aged 65-85 years with acute or convalescent COVID-19. CDR3s include the opening cysteine and the closing phenylalanine or tryptophan. Fields, in order: V gene, D gene, clone size, J gene, CDR3 DNA, CDR3 protein. D genes are given only for firm matches. Clone sizes are given selectively: once, few, many, or a class where the clone is expanded.

v_gene: TRBV7-2; d_gene: NA; abundance: NA; j_gene: TRBJ1-2; CDR3nt: TGTGCCAGCAGCTTAGCCCGTGGCACGCGGAACTATGGCTACACCTTC; CDR3aa: CASSLARGTRNYGYTF
v_gene: TRBV7-2; d_gene: TRBD2; abundance: NA; j_gene: TRBJ2-2; CDR3nt: TGTGCCAGCAGCCTTTCGGGACTAGCGAGCACCGGGGAGCTGTTTTTT; CDR3aa: CASSLSGLASTGELFF
v_gene: TRBV5-4; d_gene: NA; abundance: NA; j_gene: TRBJ1-2; CDR3nt: TGTGCCAGCACCACCGACTTTACCTATGGCTACACCTTC; CDR3aa: CASTTDFTYGYTF
v_gene: TRBV7-3; d_gene: NA; abundance: NA; j_gene: TRBJ2-1; CDR3nt: TGTGCCAGCAGCTTAACGCCTTTAAAGAGCTCCTACAATGAGCAGTTCTTC; CDR3aa: CASSLTPLKSSYNEQFF
v_gene: TRBV7-8; d_gene: NA; abundance: NA; j_gene: TRBJ1-2; CDR3nt: TGTGCCAGCAGCGCCGGGACATTGAATGGCTACACCTTC; CDR3aa: CASSAGTLNGYTF
v_gene: TRBV30; d_gene: NA; abundance: NA; j_gene: TRBJ2-3; CDR3nt: TGTGCCTGGAACGATCAGAGCACAGATACGCAGTATTTT; CDR3aa: CAWNDQSTDTQYF
v_gene: TRBV7-8; d_gene: TRBD1; abundance: once; j_gene: TRBJ2-7; CDR3nt: TGTGCCAGCAGCTTAGGACAGGGGGCTTACGAGCAGTACTTC; CDR3aa: CASSLGQGAYEQYF
v_gene: TRBV19; d_gene: TRBD2; abundance: NA; j_gene: TRBJ2-1; CDR3nt: TGTGCCAGTAGTATAGTGGGCGGGAGGGCCAATGAGCAGTTCTTC; CDR3aa: CASSIVGGRANEQFF
v_gene: TRBV27; d_gene: NA; abundance: NA; j_gene: TRBJ1-1; CDR3nt: TGTGCCAGCAGTTTTAAAGCGAACACTGAAGCTTTCTTT; CDR3aa: CASSFKANTEAFF
v_gene: TRBV4-2; d_gene: NA; abundance: once; j_gene: TRBJ2-1; CDR3nt: TGTGCCAGCAGCCAAGCCACGAGGAATGAGCAGTTCTTC; CDR3aa: CASSQATRNEQFF
v_gene: TRBV6-5; d_gene: NA; abundance: NA; j_gene: TRBJ1-1; CDR3nt: TGTGCCAGCAGTCCCCGACAGAGAAACACTGAAGCTTTCTTT; CDR3aa: CASSPRQRNTEAFF
v_gene: TRBV28; d_gene: TRBD1; abundance: NA; j_gene: TRBJ1-5; CDR3nt: TGTGCCAGCATTACCGGGACAGCAATCGGACAGCCCCAGCATTTT; CDR3aa: CASITGTAIGQPQHF
v_gene: TRBV7-7; d_gene: TRBD2; abundance: NA; j_gene: TRBJ2-7; CDR3nt: TGTGCTAGCAGCTCTGGACTAGCCGGGGAGCAGTACTTC; CDR3aa: CASSSGLAGEQYF
v_gene: TRBV7-9; d_gene: NA; abundance: few; j_gene: TRBJ2-7; CDR3nt: TGTGCCAGCAGCTTGGACACGTCCGACGAGCAGTACTTC; CDR3aa: CASSLDTSDEQYF
v_gene: TRBV20-1; d_gene: TRBD2; abundance: NA; j_gene: TRBJ2-1; CDR3nt: TGCAGTGCTAGTGGATCTAGCGGGAGGACCAGCTCCTACAATGAGCAGTTCTTC; CDR3aa: CSASGSSGRTSSYNEQFF
v_gene: TRBV25-1; d_gene: NA; abundance: NA; j_gene: TRBJ1-5; CDR3nt: TGTGCCAGCAGTGAGGGGTCGGGGTTTCCTTATCAGCCCCAGCATTTT; CDR3aa: CASSEGSGFPYQPQHF
v_gene: TRBV11-3; d_gene: NA; abundance: NA; j_gene: TRBJ1-3; CDR3nt: TGTGCCAGCAGTCAAACAGGGAACTCTGGAAACACCATATATTTT; CDR3aa: CASSQTGNSGNTIYF
v_gene: TRBV6-6; d_gene: TRBD1; abundance: once; j_gene: TRBJ2-1; CDR3nt: TGTGCCAGCAGTCGACCGGGACAGGGAACGACATCCCCATACAATGAGCAGTTCTTC; CDR3aa: CASSRPGQGTTSPYNEQFF
v_gene: TRBV11-2; d_gene: TRBD2; abundance: NA; j_gene: TRBJ2-1; CDR3nt: TGTGCCAGCAGCTTAGAGGGACTAGACTCACGTGAGCAGTTCTTC; CDR3aa: CASSLEGLDSREQFF
v_gene: TRBV5-1; d_gene: TRBD2; abundance: NA; j_gene: TRBJ2-1; CDR3nt: TGCGCCAGCAGCTTGACTAGCGGACACAATGAGCAGTTCTTC; CDR3aa: CASSLTSGHNEQFF
v_gene: TRBV9; d_gene: NA; abundance: NA; j_gene: TRBJ2-7; CDR3nt: TGTGCCAGCAGCGCCGGCCAACCGGGAAACGAGCAGTACTTC; CDR3aa: CASSAGQPGNEQYF
v_gene: TRBV6-1; d_gene: TRBD1; abundance: NA; j_gene: TRBJ2-1; CDR3nt: TGTGCCAGCAGTGAAGCGCTGGGACAGGGGATTGAGCAGTTCTTC; CDR3aa: CASSEALGQGIEQFF
v_gene: TRBV6-5; d_gene: NA; abundance: NA; j_gene: TRBJ2-5; CDR3nt: TGTGCCAGCAGTTACTCTTTAGCGGTCGGGGAGACCCAGTACTTC; CDR3aa: CASSYSLAVGETQYF
v_gene: TRBV11-2; d_gene: TRBD2; abundance: NA; j_gene: TRBJ2-1; CDR3nt: TGTGCCAGCAGCCCAGGACTAGCGAGTCCCTACAATGAGCAGTTCTTC; CDR3aa: CASSPGLASPYNEQFF
v_gene: TRBV19; d_gene: TRBD1; abundance: NA; j_gene: TRBJ1-5; CDR3nt: TGTGCCAGTAGAAATCAGGGGGCTGGCATGATTCAGCCCCAGCATTTT; CDR3aa: CASRNQGAGMIQPQHF
v_gene: TRBV18; d_gene: NA; abundance: NA; j_gene: TRBJ2-7; CDR3nt: TGTGCCAGCTCACCTAGCTCCTACGAGCAGTACTTC; CDR3aa: CASSPSSYEQYF
v_gene: TRBV6-2/TRBV6-3; d_gene: TRBD1; abundance: NA; j_gene: TRBJ1-6; CDR3nt: TGTGCCAGCAGTCTACAGGGACAGGGTAATTCACCCCTCCACTTT; CDR3aa: CASSLQGQGNSPLHF
v_gene: TRBV5-4; d_gene: TRBD2; abundance: once; j_gene: TRBJ2-1; CDR3nt: TGTGCCAGCAGCTGGGAACGTCCGGGACTAGCGGGGGGCAATGAGCAGTTCTTC; CDR3aa: CASSWERPGLAGGNEQFF
v_gene: TRBV28; d_gene: NA; abundance: NA; j_gene: TRBJ1-5; CDR3nt: TGTGCCAGCAGTTTAAATCCTTCGAATCAGCCCCAGCATTTT; CDR3aa: CASSLNPSNQPQHF
v_gene: TRBV6-5; d_gene: TRBD2; abundance: NA; j_gene: TRBJ2-1; CDR3nt: TGTGCCAGCAGTTACGGGACTAGCGGGAACGATGAGCAGTTCTTC; CDR3aa: CASSYGTSGNDEQFF
v_gene: TRBV6-5; d_gene: NA; abundance: NA; j_gene: TRBJ2-2; CDR3nt: TGTGCCAGCAGTCTCCGGGATTTCACCGGGGAGCTGTTTTTT; CDR3aa: CASSLRDFTGELFF
v_gene: TRBV7-2; d_gene: NA; abundance: NA; j_gene: TRBJ2-3; CDR3nt: TGTGCCAGCACCTCTTTCCCGGGGGATACGCAGTATTTT; CDR3aa: CASTSFPGDTQYF
v_gene: TRBV2; d_gene: NA; abundance: few; j_gene: TRBJ1-1; CDR3nt: TGTGCCAGCAGAATCTGGGTACAGCAAAATTCTGAAGCTTTCTTT; CDR3aa: CASRIWVQQNSEAFF
v_gene: TRBV4-3; d_gene: TRBD2; abundance: NA; j_gene: TRBJ2-1; CDR3nt: TGCGCCAGCAGCCAAGATATGGCGGGAGGATACAATGAGCAGTTCTTC; CDR3aa: CASSQDMAGGYNEQFF
v_gene: TRBV3-1/TRBV3-2; d_gene: NA; abundance: NA; j_gene: TRBJ1-1; CDR3nt: TGTGCCAGCAGCCAAGAGGGAAGAGGGGGAGCTTTCTTT; CDR3aa: CASSQEGRGGAFF
v_gene: TRBV5-4; d_gene: NA; abundance: NA; j_gene: TRBJ1-5; CDR3nt: TGTGCCAGCAGCAAAGCGGGGGGCAATCAGCCCCAGCATTTT; CDR3aa: CASSKAGGNQPQHF
v_gene: TRBV27; d_gene: TRBD1; abundance: NA; j_gene: TRBJ1-1; CDR3nt: TGTGCCAGCAGTTCACGGACAGGGAGGTTCACTGAAGCTTTCTTT; CDR3aa: CASSSRTGRFTEAFF
v_gene: TRBV5-1; d_gene: TRBD1; abundance: once; j_gene: TRBJ1-1; CDR3nt: TGCGCCAGCAGCTTGGGTGCACAGGGGGCGAACACTGAAGCTTTCTTT; CDR3aa: CASSLGAQGANTEAFF
v_gene: TRBV4-1; d_gene: NA; abundance: NA; j_gene: TRBJ1-5; CDR3nt: TGCGCCAGCAGCCAAGAGCTGGGCCAGCCCCAGCATTTT; CDR3aa: CASSQELGQPQHF
v_gene: TRBV30; d_gene: TRBD1; abundance: NA; j_gene: TRBJ1-2; CDR3nt: TGTGCCTGGAGCCCTGACAGGGCTGTCGATGGCTACACCTTC; CDR3aa: CAWSPDRAVDGYTF
v_gene: TRBV9; d_gene: TRBD2; abundance: NA; j_gene: TRBJ2-1; CDR3nt: TGTGCCAGCAGCGTGTTAGCGGGAGCAGACAATGAGCAGTTCTTC; CDR3aa: CASSVLAGADNEQFF
v_gene: TRBV5-1; d_gene: NA; abundance: NA; j_gene: TRBJ1-1; CDR3nt: TGCGCCAGCAGCAGGGAGGTGGAAAACACTGAAGCTTTCTTT; CDR3aa: CASSREVENTEAFF
v_gene: TRBV7-2; d_gene: TRBD2; abundance: NA; j_gene: TRBJ2-3; CDR3nt: TGTGCCAGCAGCTTGGGAATAGCGGGAGGATCTGATACGCAGTATTTT; CDR3aa: CASSLGIAGGSDTQYF
v_gene: TRBV6-1; d_gene: TRBD1; abundance: NA; j_gene: TRBJ2-5; CDR3nt: TGTGCCAGCAGTGAAGCGTGGGGACAGGGGACAGAGACCCAGTACTTC; CDR3aa: CASSEAWGQGTETQYF
v_gene: TRBV29-1; d_gene: NA; abundance: NA; j_gene: TRBJ1-2; CDR3nt: TGCAGCGTGACCAGGGCCGGCTATGGCTACACCTTC; CDR3aa: CSVTRAGYGYTF
v_gene: TRBV5-1; d_gene: TRBD1; abundance: NA; j_gene: TRBJ1-3; CDR3nt: TGCGCCAGCAGCTTGGCCGGGACAGCACTTGGAAACACCATATATTTT; CDR3aa: CASSLAGTALGNTIYF
v_gene: TRBV7-3; d_gene: TRBD1; abundance: NA; j_gene: TRBJ2-3; CDR3nt: TGTGCCAGCAGCTTATCCGGACAGGGGAATACGCAGTATTTT; CDR3aa: CASSLSGQGNTQYF
v_gene: TRBV18; d_gene: NA; abundance: NA; j_gene: TRBJ2-1; CDR3nt: TGTGCCAGCTCGCCCTATCAGGACAATGAGCAGTTCTTC; CDR3aa: CASSPYQDNEQFF
v_gene: TRBV11-2; d_gene: NA; abundance: NA; j_gene: TRBJ1-1; CDR3nt: TGTGCCAGCAGCTTAAACAGGTGGTCTGAAGCTTTCTTT; CDR3aa: CASSLNRWSEAFF
v_gene: TRBV19; d_gene: NA; abundance: NA; j_gene: TRBJ2-3; CDR3nt: TGTGCCAGTAGTACCACTACGGAGAGCACAGATACGCAGTATTTT; CDR3aa: CASSTTTESTDTQYF
v_gene: TRBV6-4; d_gene: TRBD1; abundance: NA; j_gene: TRBJ1-2; CDR3nt: TGTGCCAGCAGTCAAACCGGGACAGGGTATGGCTACACCTTC; CDR3aa: CASSQTGTGYGYTF
v_gene: TRBV19; d_gene: NA; abundance: NA; j_gene: TRBJ2-7; CDR3nt: TGTGCCAGTAGTACCCCCTCAGGGAACCTCCGTGTGCAGTACTTC; CDR3aa: CASSTPSGNLRVQYF
v_gene: TRBV5-4; d_gene: NA; abundance: NA; j_gene: TRBJ1-2; CDR3nt: TGTGCCAGCAGCTTGGAGGCGAGTGGGGGGGCACGTGGCTACACCTTC; CDR3aa: CASSLEASGGARGYTF
v_gene: TRBV6-5; d_gene: NA; abundance: NA; j_gene: TRBJ2-1; CDR3nt: TGTGCCAGCAGTAATAGCAAAGAGAATGAGCAGTTCTTC; CDR3aa: CASSNSKENEQFF
v_gene: TRBV3-1/TRBV3-2; d_gene: NA; abundance: once; j_gene: TRBJ2-5; CDR3nt: TGTGCCAGCAGCCAAGATCAGGTTAGCCGGGGAGAGACCCAGTACTTC; CDR3aa: CASSQDQVSRGETQYF